This T cell receptor (beta chain) was sequenced in a study of cytomegalovirus exposure and HLA in healthy donors. Regarding this clone: Its antigen remains unknown.

Study-level findings and limits: Analyzed later, most CMV-associated TCR beta chains appeared HLA-restricted. Some segments of the V type, notably TRBV6-2 and TRBV6-3, were excluded as indistinguishable. Follow-up analysis later connected one missense variant in DCLRE1C with trimming of TCR beta V- and J-genes. An assumption of roughly uniform sequencing depth across donors underlay the presence/absence analyses.

13 Jbeta primers and 60 Vbeta primers were used for the PCR. Clones were sequenced by immunoSEQ multiplex PCR, and TCRdb holds only the in-frame ones, with some missing. Of 80,000 to 100,000 clones in the sample, roughly two thirds were seen once. There are 19 residues in the CDR3. The germline gives CDR1 LGHNT, CDR2 FRNRAP. J was trimmed by 6 bases and V by 2 bases; bases with no gene match: 12. The chain employs TRBV12-5 and TRBJ1-6; 11 positions match TRBD1. The receptor was isolated from a man in his forties or fifties in good health and CMV-seronegative. The sequenced material came from PBMCs. As DNA, the CDR3 is TGTGCTAGTGGTTTGATCGGAGAGGACAGGGGGCGCGTTAATTCACCCCTCCACTTT. Amino acids: CASGLIGEDRGRVNSPLHF.